This T cell receptor (beta chain) was sequenced during a study of blood T cells in healthy people across ages. This clonotype has at least ten counts. For the second PCR, which ran for roughly 6 to 11 cycles, a sample-barcoded 5' primer and a J-beta primer mix were used. TCRdb reanalysed the 5' RACE reads using MiXCR and keeps one entry per CDR3 protein. This sample has some 1.7 million distinct CDR3 sequences, with about 30% found just once. Trimming pared 4 bases from V and 5 bases from J, leaving 6 bases between. CDR3 length equals 10 residues. CDR1 and CDR2 from the germline V gene are SQVTM and ANQGSEA.

This clonotype originated in a woman between 25 and 40 years old in good health. Input material: blood. The chain is built from TRBV29-1 and TRBJ2-7; D is uncertain. CDR3 sequence: CSVVANEQYF. DNA of the CDR3: TGCAGCGTTGTGGCAAACGAGCAGTACTTC.